Listed below are T cell receptor beta chains from one sample, sequenced in a study of control samples from healthy donors and cancer patients. TCRdb's copy holds only in-frame clones and misses some; the assay was immunoSEQ multiplex PCR. The data contain 100,000 to 150,000 clones, around 90% of them singletons. Sequencing was carried out using blood. The receptors come from a man aged 35-49 years in good health. CDR3s include the opening cysteine and the closing phenylalanine or tryptophan. The order of the fields is D gene, V gene, clone size, J gene, CDR3 DNA, CDR3 protein. The D gene is left open where the match is weak. A clone size is listed for some rows: how often the clone was seen (once, few, many), or a class if it is expanded.

TRBD1	TRBV19	once	TRBJ2-7	TGTGCCAGTAGTATGGCGGCAGGGGGACCTTACGAGCAGTACTTC	CASSMAAGGPYEQYF
TRBD1	TRBV18	few	TRBJ2-2	TGTGCCAGCTCCCTAAACAGGGGAGACACCGGGGAGCTGTTTTTT	CASSLNRGDTGELFF
NA	TRBV5-1	NA	TRBJ2-7	TGCGCCAGCAGCTTGGGAGGGGCAGAAATGTACGAGCAGTACTTC	CASSLGGAEMYEQYF
NA	TRBV19	once	TRBJ1-2	TGTGCCAGTAGTAATTTCGGATACTTC	CASSNFGYF
TRBD1	TRBV5-1	once	TRBJ1-2	TGCGCCAGCAGCTTGGGGACAGGGGGAAGGGGCTACACCTTC	CASSLGTGGRGYTF
NA	TRBV4-1	NA	TRBJ2-3	TGCGCCAGCAGCCTTTACTTGGGAGTTAGCACAGATACGCAGTATTTT	CASSLYLGVSTDTQYF
TRBD2	TRBV5-1	NA	TRBJ2-1	TGCGCCAGCAGCTTTGCCAGCGGGGGGGTAATCTACAATGAGCAGTTCTTC	CASSFASGGVIYNEQFF
TRBD1	TRBV27	NA	TRBJ2-1	TGTGCCAGCAGACCCGGGACAGACACCTACAATGAGCAGTTCTTC	CASRPGTDTYNEQFF
TRBD1	TRBV5-6	NA	TRBJ2-5	TGTGCCAGCAATACCGGGACAGGGATCGGGGAGACCCAGTACTTC	CASNTGTGIGETQYF
TRBD1	TRBV9	NA	TRBJ1-4	TGTGCCAGCAGCGTAGCGGGGACAGGGCTCGAAAAACTGTTTTTT	CASSVAGTGLEKLFF
NA	TRBV5-8	NA	TRBJ1-2	TGTGCCAGCAACATACAGGGCTCTAACTATGGCTACACCTTC	CASNIQGSNYGYTF
NA	TRBV27	few	TRBJ2-7	TGTGCCAGCAGTTACCAGGGTGGTGGGTACGAGCAGTACTTC	CASSYQGGGYEQYF
TRBD1	TRBV12-3/TRBV12-4	NA	TRBJ1-2	TGTGCCAGCAGTAAGGGACAGGGAAGTGGCTACACCTTC	CASSKGQGSGYTF
TRBD2	TRBV5-1	NA	TRBJ2-1	TGCGCCAGCAGCTCAAATAGCGGGGGCAATGAGCAGTTCTTC	CASSSNSGGNEQFF
NA	TRBV3-1/TRBV3-2	NA	TRBJ2-7	TGTGCCAGCAGCCAAGATACCTACGAGCAGTACTTC	CASSQDTYEQYF
NA	TRBV5-5	NA	TRBJ2-3	TGTGCCAGCAGCTTGTTTCGGGGGGCGAGCACAGATACGCAGTATTTT	CASSLFRGASTDTQYF
NA	TRBV10-1	NA	TRBJ1-4	TGCGCCAGCAGCGAGGGGGGGCAACGAGGGACAACTAATGAAAAACTGTTTTTT	CASSEGGQRGTTNEKLFF
NA	TRBV12-3/TRBV12-4	NA	TRBJ1-1	TGTGCCAGCAGTTTAAGTGCGGATGAAGCTTTCTTT	CASSLSADEAFF
NA	TRBV18	NA	TRBJ1-5	TGTGCCAGCTCACCATTCGGCCTTGGCAATCAGCCCCAGCATTTT	CASSPFGLGNQPQHF
NA	TRBV12-5	NA	TRBJ2-5	TGTGCTAGTGGTTTGTGGGAAGGGACACGGCCGGAGACCCAGTACTTC	CASGLWEGTRPETQYF
NA	TRBV27	NA	TRBJ2-2	TGTGCCAGCAGTTTATTCTCTTCGAACATAGGCGCCGGGGAGCTGTTTTTT	CASSLFSSNIGAGELFF
NA	TRBV2	NA	TRBJ2-6	TGTGCCAGCACATCCTCTGGGGCCAACGTCCTGACTTTC	CASTSSGANVLTF
NA	TRBV21-1	NA	TRBJ2-1	TGTGCCAGCAGCAAAGGTGGCGGGGGGGAATATGAGCAGTTCTTC	CASSKGGGGEYEQFF
TRBD2	TRBV7-2	NA	TRBJ2-1	TGTGCCAGCAGCTTAGAGATAGCGGGGGGGTTGAATGAGCAGTTCTTC	CASSLEIAGGLNEQFF
NA	TRBV11-3	once	TRBJ2-3	TGTGCCAGCAGCCCCTCTTACGGGGACCAGTATTTT	CASSPSYGDQYF
NA	TRBV6-2/TRBV6-3	once	TRBJ1-1	TGTGCCAGCAGTGAGCGGGGGGAAGCTTTCTTT	CASSERGEAFF
NA	TRBV6-5	NA	TRBJ1-1	TGTGCCAGCTTTGGACGGGGGGCTTTTGAAGCTTTCTTT	CASFGRGAFEAFF
NA	TRBV7-2	NA	TRBJ2-1	TGTGCCAGCAGCTTGGTCAGGGGGGATAATGAGCAGTTCTTC	CASSLVRGDNEQFF
TRBD2	TRBV7-2	once	TRBJ2-2	TGTGCCAGCAGCTCGTTCGGGGGGTCTTACACCGGGGAGCTGTTTTTT	CASSSFGGSYTGELFF
NA	TRBV5-1	NA	TRBJ1-1	TGCGCCAGCAGCGATCTCGGGAACACTGAAGCTTTCTTT	CASSDLGNTEAFF
NA	TRBV18	NA	TRBJ2-7	TGTGCCAGCTCACCGACCGGGACGGGCCTCTACGAGCAGTACTTC	CASSPTGTGLYEQYF
TRBD2	TRBV5-1	NA	TRBJ2-3	TGCGCCAGCAGCTTCTTGGGTAGCGGGGGATCCACAGATACGCAGTATTTT	CASSFLGSGGSTDTQYF
NA	TRBV5-1	NA	TRBJ2-3	TGCGCCAGCAGCTTGGGCGCGGATACGCAGTATTTT	CASSLGADTQYF
NA	TRBV20-1	NA	TRBJ2-5	TGCAGTGCTAGTGATGGGATCGAGACCCAGTACTTC	CSASDGIETQYF
NA	TRBV2	NA	TRBJ1-5	TGTGCCAGCAGTGACACGGAGAATCAGCCCCAGCATTTT	CASSDTENQPQHF
TRBD1	TRBV27	few	TRBJ1-1	TGTGCCAGCAGTTTAACCGGGACAGGGCGAACTGAAGCTTTCTTT	CASSLTGTGRTEAFF
NA	TRBV7-6	NA	TRBJ1-1	TGTGCCAGCAGCTCAGGCGGGGGGAGACAGACTGAAGCTTTCTTT	CASSSGGGRQTEAFF
NA	TRBV10-3	NA	TRBJ1-1	TGTGCCATCAGTGAGTCGGGGGGGGCGGCTTTCTTT	CAISESGGAAFF
NA	TRBV19	NA	TRBJ1-2	TGTGCCAGTAGTGTACAGGCTCTTAACTATGGCTACACCTTC	CASSVQALNYGYTF
TRBD2	TRBV28	once	TRBJ2-3	TGTGCCAGCAGTTTTCTCGGGACTAGCGGGGTCATCACAGATACGCAGTATTTT	CASSFLGTSGVITDTQYF
TRBD2	TRBV9	NA	TRBJ2-5	TGTGCCAGCAGCCCCTCGGGACTAGCGGAGATATTAGAGACCCAGTACTTC	CASSPSGLAEILETQYF
TRBD1	TRBV9	NA	TRBJ1-5	TGTGCCAGCAGCCAGGGACAGTTCAATCAGCCCCAGCATTTT	CASSQGQFNQPQHF
TRBD1	TRBV6-5	NA	TRBJ1-5	TGTGCCAGCAGAATGGGACAGCATAGCAATCAGCCCCAGCATTTT	CASRMGQHSNQPQHF
NA	TRBV6-5	NA	TRBJ2-6	TGTGCCAGCAGTCTGTGGGCAGCCGGGGCCAACGTCCTGACTTTC	CASSLWAAGANVLTF
NA	TRBV6-1	NA	TRBJ2-3	TGTGCCAGCAGTGAACGAGGGTATTCTAGCACAGATACGCAGTATTTT	CASSERGYSSTDTQYF
NA	TRBV5-1	NA	TRBJ2-7	TGCGCCAGCAGCGAAGGGTATTACGAGCAGTACTTC	CASSEGYYEQYF
NA	TRBV5-1	NA	TRBJ2-2	TGCGCCAGCAGCTTGGGACAGGTCCCCGGGGAGCTGTTTTTT	CASSLGQVPGELFF
NA	TRBV19	once	TRBJ2-7	TGTGCCAGTAGTAAGGGACACACTTACGAGCAGTACTTC	CASSKGHTYEQYF
NA	TRBV12-3/TRBV12-4	NA	TRBJ1-2	TGTGCCAGCAGTACCAGTGGGGGGGACGGCTACACCTTC	CASSTSGGDGYTF
NA	TRBV30	few	TRBJ1-1	TGTGCCTGGAGTGGGAATCAAGGGCGAACTGAAGCTTTCTTT	CAWSGNQGRTEAFF
NA	TRBV4-1	NA	TRBJ1-2	TGCGCCAGCAGCCAAGATCCAGGGTGGAACCTCTACACCTTC	CASSQDPGWNLYTF